A single sample gave rise to the 31 T cell receptor beta chains below, sequenced in a study of blood T cell repertoires in COVID-19 (dated by TCRdb to 2020 to 2021). The library was generated by the immunoSEQ multiplex PCR assay. TCRdb obtained this table from immuneACCESS and retained in-frame rearrangements with V and J assigned. These tables miss some clones; where compared with another copy, unresolved V genes account for less than half of the shortfall, and the remainder is unexplained. Counted in this sample were roughly 150,000 clones; around 89% of them appeared once. 15% of the sample lies in the top ten. Sequencing was done on a sample of peripheral blood. Every receptor here comes from a woman between 35 and 50 years old with acute or convalescent COVID-19.

The CDR3 region has the DNA TGTGCCAGCAGCCGACAGGACCCCTACAATGAGCAGTTCTTC. Protein sequence: CASSRQDPYNEQFF. The rearrangement links TRBV7-3 to TRBJ2-1, with D perhaps TRBD1 (6 bases). Trimming removed 5 bases from V and 2 bases from J, with 10 bases in between. The germline V gene encodes CDR1 SGHTA and CDR2 FQGTGA. CDR3 length: 14 residues.

The chain has TRBV28 and TRBJ1-1, with D possibly TRBD1 on 6 matching bases. The CDR3 is 14 residues long. Germline-derived CDR1 and CDR2 are MDHEN and SYDVKM. V gave up 3 bases and J gave up 7 bases, with 15 bases separating them. The CDR3 spells CASSLREGDDEAFF. The CDR3 coding sequence is TGTGCCAGCAGTTTGAGGGAGGGGGACGATGAAGCTTTCTTT.

The rearrangement links TRBV15 to TRBJ2-1, with D maybe TRBD2 (7 bases). The CDR3 extends over 15 amino acids. Germline CDR1 LNHNV, CDR2 YYDKDF (reference sequence). V was clipped by 0 bases and J by 4 bases, with 10 bases between them. The CDR3 region has the DNA TGTGCCACCAGCAGAGACGGGGGGCTGTACAATGAGCAGTTCTTC. It specifies CATSRDGGLYNEQFF.

This chain connects TRBV5-4 to TRBJ1-1; TRBD1 aligns across 7 bases. The CDR3 length is 16 residues. J was trimmed by 1 base and V by 4 bases; bases with no gene match: 10. Germline assignment: CDR1 SGHNT and CDR2 YYREEE (reference sequence). The CDR3: CASSPRPGTANTEAFF. Written as DNA, the CDR3 is TGTGCCAGCAGCCCAAGACCGGGGACAGCGAACACTGAAGCTTTCTTT. The full variable domain, rest sourced from reference TRBV5-4 and TRBJ1-1, is ETGVTQSPTHLIKTRGQQVTLRCSSQSGHNTVSWYQQALGQGPQFIFQYYREEENGRGNFPPRFSGLQFPNYSSELNVNALELDDSALYLCASSPRPGTANTEAFFGQGTRLTVV.

The chain has TRBV7-2 and TRBJ1-5, with D unclear. Per the germline V gene, CDR1 is SGHTA and CDR2 is FQGNSA. V gave up 4 bases and J gave up 4 bases, with 8 bases separating them. The CDR3 spans 13 residues. CDR3 nucleotides: TGTGCCAGCAGCTACGGGGTGAATCAGCCCCAGCATTTT. It is translated as CASSYGVNQPQHF.

V gene TRBV18 combines with J gene TRBJ1-1, with 7 bases lining up with TRBD1. With V trimmed by 5 bases and J by 0 bases, 15 bases remained unmatched. CDR1 is KGHSH, CDR2 LQKENI, per germline. CDR3 length: 18 residues. CDR3 residues: CASSGGQSKEFMNTEAFF. The CDR3 nucleotides read TGTGCCAGCTCAGGGGGACAGTCAAAAGAATTCATGAACACTGAAGCTTTCTTT. Using reference TRBV18 and TRBJ1-1 for the parts outside the CDR3, the full variable domain is NAGVMQNPRHLVRRRGQEARLRCSPMKGHSHVYWYRQLPEEGLKFMVYLQKENIIDESGMPKERFSAEFPKEGPSILRIQQVVRGDSAAYFCASSGGQSKEFMNTEAFFGQGTRLTVV.

The chain joins TRBV5-4 to TRBJ2-7; D might be TRBD2 (6 bases). CDR3 length equals 12 residues. V dropped 5 bases and J dropped 2 bases, with 8 bases sitting between them. In germline, CDR1 is SGHNT, CDR2 YYREEE (reference sequence). CDR3 in DNA: TGTGCCAGCAGGCGGGACGCCTACGAGCAGTACTTC. Its translation: CASRRDAYEQYF.

The chain employs TRBV15 and TRBJ2-2; TRBD1 might be the D (6 bases). There are 16 residues in the CDR3. V dropped 0 bases and J dropped 4 bases, with 12 bases sitting between them. Germline CDR1 LNHNV, CDR2 YYDKDF (reference sequence). As DNA, the CDR3 is TGTGCCACCAGCAGAGATGGGCAGGGGAGCACCGGGGAGCTGTTTTTT. Its translation: CATSRDGQGSTGELFF.

The chain couples TRBV21-1 to TRBJ2-1; whether TRBD1, the table's D call, matches the DNA was not checked. TRBV21-1 is reported as a pseudogene. The CDR3 is 15 amino acids. CDR3: CASSNRTGGPHEQFF. CDR3 nucleotide sequence: TGTGCCAGCAGCAACCGGACAGGGGGCCCCCATGAGCAGTTCTTC.

The CDR3 DNA reads TGTGCCAGCAGACAAAACAGTTACAGCACAGATACGCAGTATTTT. This encodes CASRQNSYSTDTQYF. The V call is TRBV6-5, the J call TRBJ2-3; no firm D call. This CDR3 is 15 amino acids long. Looked up from germline, CDR1 is MNHEY and CDR2 is SVGAGI. Trimming stripped 6 bases from V and 0 bases from J, with 13 bases between.

This rearrangement joins TRBV10-3 to TRBJ2-7; 7 bases match TRBD1. Losses at the gene ends were 8 bases for V and 2 bases for J; bases not matched to a gene: 9. This CDR3 spans 14 amino acids. Germline CDR1 is ENHRY and CDR2 is SYGVKD. The CDR3 nucleotides read TGTGCCATCGCACCGGACAGGCCGCCCTACGAGCAGTACTTC. It is translated as CAIAPDRPPYEQYF.

The sample holds one count of this clone. CDR3 in DNA: TGTGCCACCAGCAGAGCAGGGGCAGGCTACGAGCAGTACTTC. Its translation: CATSRAGAGYEQYF. The chain has TRBV15 and TRBJ2-7, with D maybe TRBD1 (6 bases). The CDR3 runs 14 residues. Trimming pared 1 base from V and 3 bases from J, leaving 10 bases between. Germline V lookup: CDR1 LNHNV, CDR2 YYDKDF (reference sequence).

The J gene is TRBJ2-3, the V gene TRBV10-3, with 9 bases lining up with TRBD1. The CDR3 length is 15 residues. With 4 bases clipped from V and 2 bases from J, the junction kept 4 bases outside the gene matches. CDR1 is ENHRY and CDR2 is SYGVKD in the germline V gene. In nucleotides, the CDR3 is TGTGCCATCAGTGGGGGGACAGGGAACACAGATACGCAGTATTTT. Translating it yields CAISGGTGNTDTQYF.

The V and J genes are TRBV27 and TRBJ1-1; the D gene is possibly TRBD1 (5 bases). Germline V lookup: CDR1 MNHEY, CDR2 SMNVEV (reference sequence). CDR3 size: 13 residues. Trimming took off 5 bases at V and 0 bases at J, with 7 bases between the two ends. The CDR3 nucleotides read TGTGCCAGCAGTCGACAGATGAACACTGAAGCTTTCTTT. Its translation: CASSRQMNTEAFF.

This clone was seen a single time. The CDR3 region is CASSEQTFSYEQYF. CDR3 nucleotide sequence: TGTGCCAGCAGTGAACAGACTTTCTCCTACGAGCAGTACTTC. The chain has TRBV2 and TRBJ2-7, with D uncertain. Per the germline V gene, CDR1 is SNHLY and CDR2 is FYNNEI. Trimming removed 2 bases at V and 0 bases at J, with 8 bases between. This CDR3 has 14 amino acids.

CDR3 residues: CASSLGLAGDEQYF. CDR3 bases: TGTGCCAGCAGCCTCGGACTAGCGGGAGACGAGCAGTACTTC. The V and J genes are TRBV7-2 and TRBJ2-7, with 13 bases matching TRBD2. Germline CDR1 is SGHTA and CDR2 is FQGNSA. The V gene end was trimmed by 5 bases and the J gene end by 5 bases; junction bases not matched to a gene: 3. The length of the CDR3 is 14 residues.

J is TRBJ2-7 and V is TRBV20-1; D is possibly TRBD1 (5 bases). Trimming left V 5 bases short and J 7 bases short, with 12 bases between. The CDR3 runs 11 residues. Germline values: CDR1 DFQATT, CDR2 SNEGSKA (reference sequence). The CDR3 bases are TGCAGTGCTGGCACGGACATGGAGCAGTACTTC. This encodes CSAGTDMEQYF.

The V and J genes are TRBV28 and TRBJ2-7, with 9 bases matching TRBD1. The CDR3 extends over 16 amino acids. The germline gives CDR1 MDHEN, CDR2 SYDVKM. The V segment lost 7 bases and the J segment 5 bases; nucleotides outside the gene matches: 15. CDR3 amino acids: CASKSPTGTGSDEQYF. The CDR3 DNA sequence: TGTGCCAGCAAATCACCGACCGGGACAGGGTCGGACGAGCAGTACTTC.

The rearrangement links TRBV5-1 to TRBJ2-2; D remains unclear. V was cut by 0 bases and J by 2 bases, with 5 bases left in between. Germline V gene sequence: CDR1 SGHRS, CDR2 YFSETQ. This CDR3 has 14 amino acids. The CDR3 region has the DNA TGCGCCAGCAGCTTGGACACCAACACCGGGGAGCTGTTTTTT. Translating it yields CASSLDTNTGELFF.

V usage is TRBV11-2 and J usage is TRBJ2-7; 8 bases agree with TRBD1. CDR3 length: 16 amino acids. The germline CDR1 and CDR2 sequences are SGHAT and FQNNGV. V dropped 3 bases and J dropped 8; count of bases not matched to a gene: 15. This CDR3 is CASSLRRDRSLQQQYF. CDR3 DNA sequence: TGTGCCAGCAGCTTGCGCCGGGACAGGTCCTTGCAACAGCAGTACTTC.

There are a few counts of this clone. This chain links TRBV6-6 with TRBJ1-2; TRBD1 matches at 7 bases. The CDR3 runs 12 residues. Germline values: CDR1 MNHNY, CDR2 SVGAGI (reference sequence). J was trimmed by 6 bases and V by 2 bases; bases with no gene match: 0. The CDR3 sequence: CASSYTGDGYTF. The DNA of the CDR3 is TGTGCCAGCAGTTACACAGGGGATGGCTACACCTTC.

V gene TRBV30 combines with J gene TRBJ1-2; no clear D gene. With 1 base removed from V and 4 bases from J, the gap between germline ends came to 16 bases. Looked up from germline, CDR1 is GTSNPN and CDR2 is SVGIG (reference sequence). There are 15 residues in the CDR3. This chain's CDR3 is CAWSAGRERTYGYTF. The CDR3 DNA follows: TGTGCCTGGAGTGCAGGTCGGGAGCGAACCTATGGCTACACCTTC.

The chain carries TRBV6-4 and TRBJ2-1, with a possible D match to TRBD2 (5 bases). CDR3 length: 14 amino acids. The germline gives CDR1 MRHNA, CDR2 SNTAGT. The ends were cut back, 0 bases at V and 6 bases at J, with 9 bases in the middle. For the CDR3, the DNA is TGTGCCAGCAGTGACTCTAACGAGGGCAATGAGCAGTTCTTC. Its protein product is CASSDSNEGNEQFF.

The V call is TRBV28, the J call TRBJ1-1; TRBD1 matches 9 bases. J lost 3 bases, V lost 5 bases, and 10 bases had no gene match. From germline, CDR1 is MDHEN and CDR2 SYDVKM. The CDR3 has 16 amino acids. Here the CDR3 reads CASSLRDRVVYTEAFF. The CDR3 nucleotides read TGTGCCAGCAGTCTCAGGGACAGGGTAGTATACACTGAAGCTTTCTTT.

The J gene is TRBJ2-7, the V gene TRBV19; D is undetermined. Germline loops: CDR1 LNHDA, CDR2 SQIVND (reference sequence). This CDR3 comprises 14 residues. The germline V and J ends were trimmed by 6 bases and 0 bases, with 12 bases remaining between them. CDR3 sequence: CASSLQATSYEQYF. In nucleotides, the CDR3 is TGTGCCAGTAGCCTTCAGGCGACCTCCTACGAGCAGTACTTC.

A word on this clone: The junction shows a germline mismatch at one end, possibly a read error. The CDR3 reads CASSLAGGHYNEQFF. The CDR3 region has the DNA TGTGCCAGCAGCCTAGCGGGAGGGCACTACAATGAGCAGTTCTTC. The rearrangement uses TRBV7-9 and TRBJ2-1; TRBD2 matches 12 bases. This CDR3 comprises 15 residues. The germline V gene encodes CDR1 SEHNR and CDR2 FQNEAQ (reference sequence).

V gene TRBV24-1 combines with J gene TRBJ2-5, with D possibly matching TRBD2 (6 bases). The CDR3 runs to 16 residues. Trimming took 4 bases from V and 2 from J, leaving 16 bases between them. Germline CDR1 and CDR2: KGHDR and SFDVKD. The CDR3 loop reads CATSDPTGTLQETQYF. The CDR3 DNA reads TGTGCCACCAGTGACCCAACCGGGACTTTACAAGAGACCCAGTACTTC.

The chain is built from TRBV11-2 and TRBJ2-4; no firm D call. The V end was cut by 2 bases, the J end by 0 bases, with 5 bases between. Germline values: CDR1 SGHAT, CDR2 FQNNGV. This CDR3 region has 14 residues. CDR3 amino acids: CASSLSIAKNIQYF. CDR3 sequence (DNA): TGTGCCAGCAGCTTAAGCATAGCCAAAAACATTCAGTACTTC.

V gene TRBV18 combines with J gene TRBJ2-1; TRBD1 aligns across 7 bases. The germline V gene has CDR1 KGHSH and CDR2 LQKENI. The CDR3 is 16 amino acids. The J segment lost 1 base and the V segment lost 3 bases, leaving 6 bases of the junction unmatched. The CDR3, as DNA: TGTGCCAGCTCACCGCAACCGGGACAGTCCTACAATGAGCAGTTCTTC. Protein sequence: CASSPQPGQSYNEQFF.

The count of this clone is one. V is TRBV10-3 and J is TRBJ2-1; D gene ambiguous. Trimming shortened V by 4 bases and J by 4 bases, and 8 bases separated the two germline ends. Looked up from germline, CDR1 is ENHRY and CDR2 is SYGVKD. This CDR3 is 13 amino acids long. The CDR3 spells CAISGQNYNEQFF. CDR3 DNA: TGTGCCATCAGTGGGCAGAATTACAATGAGCAGTTCTTC.

The chain is built from TRBV7-6 and TRBJ2-7; TRBD1 matches 7 bases. The J segment lost 7 bases and the V segment lost 5 bases, leaving 11 bases of the junction unmatched. Looked up from germline, CDR1 is SGHVS and CDR2 is FNYEAQ. The CDR3 runs 14 residues. For the CDR3, the DNA is TGTGCCAGCAGCATAGACGACAGGGCTCGAGAGCAGTACTTC. It translates to CASSIDDRAREQYF. The full variable domain, its missing parts supplied by reference TRBV7-6 and TRBJ2-7, is GAGVSQSPRYKVTKRGQDVALRCDPISGHVSLYWYRQALGQGPEFLTYFNYEAQQDKSGLPNDRFSAERPEGSISTLTIQRTEQRDSAMYRCASSIDDRAREQYFGPGTRLTVT.